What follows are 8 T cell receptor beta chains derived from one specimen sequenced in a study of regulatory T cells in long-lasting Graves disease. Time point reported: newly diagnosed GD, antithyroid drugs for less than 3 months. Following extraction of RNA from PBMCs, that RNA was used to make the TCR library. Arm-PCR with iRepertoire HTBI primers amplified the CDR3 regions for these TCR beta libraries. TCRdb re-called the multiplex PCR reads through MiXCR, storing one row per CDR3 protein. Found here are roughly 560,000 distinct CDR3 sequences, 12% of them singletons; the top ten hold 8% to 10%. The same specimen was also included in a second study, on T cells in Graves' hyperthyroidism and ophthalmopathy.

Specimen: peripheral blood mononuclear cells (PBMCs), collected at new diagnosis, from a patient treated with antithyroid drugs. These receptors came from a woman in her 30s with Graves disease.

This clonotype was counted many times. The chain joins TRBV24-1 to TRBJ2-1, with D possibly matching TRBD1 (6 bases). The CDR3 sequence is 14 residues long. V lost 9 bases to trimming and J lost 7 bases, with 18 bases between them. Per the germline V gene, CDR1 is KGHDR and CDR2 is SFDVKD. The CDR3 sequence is CATQGRTMGNEQFF. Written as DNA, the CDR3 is TGTGCCACCCAGGGGCGCACCATGGGAAATGAGCAGTTCTTC.

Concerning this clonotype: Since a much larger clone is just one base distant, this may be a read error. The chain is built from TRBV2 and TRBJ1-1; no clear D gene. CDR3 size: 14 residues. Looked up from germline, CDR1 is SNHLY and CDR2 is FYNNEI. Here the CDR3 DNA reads TGTGCCAGCAGTCCACGGGTCATGAACACTGAAGCTCTCTTT. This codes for CASSPRVMNTEALF.

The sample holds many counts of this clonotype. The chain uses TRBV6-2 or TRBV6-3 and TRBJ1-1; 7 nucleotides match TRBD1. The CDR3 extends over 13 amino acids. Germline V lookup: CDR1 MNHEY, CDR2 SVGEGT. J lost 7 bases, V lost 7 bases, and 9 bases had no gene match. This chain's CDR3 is CASINSGQSEAFF. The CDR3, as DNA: TGTGCCAGCATTAACTCGGGACAGAGTGAAGCTTTCTTT.

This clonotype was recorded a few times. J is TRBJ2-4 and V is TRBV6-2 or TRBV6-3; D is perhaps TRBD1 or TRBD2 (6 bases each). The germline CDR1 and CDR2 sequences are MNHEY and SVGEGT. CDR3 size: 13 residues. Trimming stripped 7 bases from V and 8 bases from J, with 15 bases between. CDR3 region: CASMRDTQDIQYF. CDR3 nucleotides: TGTGCCAGCATGCGGGACACCCAGGACATTCAGTACTTC.

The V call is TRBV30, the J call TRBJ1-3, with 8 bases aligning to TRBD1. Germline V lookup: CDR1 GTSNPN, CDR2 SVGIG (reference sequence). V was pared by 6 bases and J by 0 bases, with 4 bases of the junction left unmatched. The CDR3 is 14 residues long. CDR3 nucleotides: TGTGCCTGTCTCAGGGGGCGCTCTGGAAACACCATATATTTT. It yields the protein CACLRGRSGNTIYF.

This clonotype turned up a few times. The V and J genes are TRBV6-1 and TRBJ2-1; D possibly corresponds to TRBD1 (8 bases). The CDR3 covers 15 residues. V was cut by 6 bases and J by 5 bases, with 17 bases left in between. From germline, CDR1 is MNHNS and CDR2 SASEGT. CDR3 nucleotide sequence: TGTGCCAGCAGAGTTGACAGGGGAGGGCACAATGAGCAGTTCTTC. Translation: CASRVDRGGHNEQFF.

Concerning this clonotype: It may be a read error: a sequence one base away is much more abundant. CDR3 in amino acids: CASSLDRGDGELSF. The CDR3 DNA is TGTGCCAGCAGCTTAGACCGCGGGGACGGGGAGCTGTCTTTT. The chain has TRBV7-8 and TRBJ2-2, with D possibly being TRBD2 (6 bases). The CDR3 sequence is 14 residues long. Germline assignment: CDR1 SGHVS and CDR2 FQNEAQ.

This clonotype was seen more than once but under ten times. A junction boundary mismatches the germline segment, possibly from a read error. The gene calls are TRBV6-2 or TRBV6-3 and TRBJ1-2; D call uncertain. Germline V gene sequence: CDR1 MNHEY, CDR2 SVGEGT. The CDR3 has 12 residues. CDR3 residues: CASSYSGSGYAF. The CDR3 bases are TGTGCCAGCAGTTACTCGGGCTCTGGCTACGCCTTC.